The T cell receptor beta chain described here comes from a study of shared clonotypes between healthy human individuals. Overall study results and limits: The low donor count limited represented genetic and exposure-history diversity.

This was a deep-level run. Authors' processing steps: Filtering differed for immunoSEQ, which gave only junction sequences without quality scores. Clones were read by immunoSEQ multiplex PCR, and TCRdb kept only the in-frame ones, dropping some. From that table come the V and J calls and clone size; the DNA was used to work out D and trimming. Of approximately 500,000 clones listed, over 75% were seen once; the top ten hold approximately 12%. In regard to this clone: The antigen is undetermined.

The CDR3 length is 15 residues. Trimming left V 2 bases short and J 7 bases short, with 15 bases between. CDR1 and CDR2 (germline): MDHEN, SYDVKM. This TCR was recovered from a woman in her 40s in good health. Some clones in this sample may be carry-over from other donors' samples. J is TRBJ2-4 and V is TRBV28; D possibly corresponds to TRBD1 (6 bases). Sample: PBMCs. DNA of the CDR3: TGTGCCAGCAGTTTAATGGGGGCGTCGGGGAACATTCAGTACTTC. Its translation is CASSLMGASGNIQYF.